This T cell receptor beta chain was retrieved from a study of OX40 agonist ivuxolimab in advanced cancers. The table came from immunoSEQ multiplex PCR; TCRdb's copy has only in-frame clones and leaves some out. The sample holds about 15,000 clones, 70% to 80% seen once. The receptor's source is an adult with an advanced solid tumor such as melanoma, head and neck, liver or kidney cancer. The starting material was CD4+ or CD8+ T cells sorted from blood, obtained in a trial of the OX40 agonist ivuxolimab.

For the CDR3, the DNA is TGTGCCAGCACCAGGCAAGGGGCGGGTTACGAGCAGTACTTC. This translates into CASTRQGAGYEQYF. V usage is TRBV25-1 and J usage is TRBJ2-7, with D perhaps TRBD1 or TRBD2 (5 bases each). Per germline, CDR1 MGHDK and CDR2 SYGVNS. The CDR3 spans 14 residues. V was shortened by 7 bases and J by 4 bases, with 17 bases between the two germline ends.